Below are 6 T cell receptor beta chains sequenced from a single sample in a study of blood T cells in healthy people across ages (dated by TCRdb to about 2015). Library preparation employed 5' RACE. The run used an Illumina HiSeq 2500. A second PCR of roughly 7 to 12 cycles was performed with a sample-barcoded 5' primer and a J-beta primer mix. TCRdb reran the public reads through fastp at Q25 and MiXCR, keeping productive beta chains. Under each unique CDR3 protein, matching rows form one entry showing the most common genes and DNA. The sample table shows approximately 820,000 distinct CDR3 sequences, and under 55% are seen once. Approximately 20% of the sample is in the top ten clones. Material: blood. The receptors stem from a man aged 55 to 70 in good health.

This clonotype was counted a few times. The gene calls are TRBV9 and TRBJ1-2; 9 bases are shared with TRBD1. Trimming cost V 4 bases and J 5 bases; bases outside gene matches: 12. Germline CDR1 and CDR2: SGDLS and YYNGEE. This CDR3 spans 16 amino acids. The DNA of the CDR3 is TGTGCCAGCAGCCTCGGGAGGGACAGGGAAAAATATGGCTACACCTTC. Translating gives CASSLGRDREKYGYTF.

The J gene is TRBJ2-6, the V gene TRBV12-3 or TRBV12-4; TRBD2 might be the D (6 bases). Between the trimmed V and J ends, which lost 3 bases and 4 bases, there was a span of 19 bases. The CDR3 is 18 amino acids. The CDR3: CASSLAGRPFLGANVLTF. DNA of the CDR3: TGTGCCAGCAGTTTGGCGGGACGCCCCTTTCTGGGGGCCAACGTCCTGACTTTC.

The rearrangement uses TRBV5-1 and TRBJ2-4; the D gene could be TRBD1 or TRBD2 (5 bases each). The DNA matches TRBJ2-7 better at its end, which makes the J call doubtful. Germline V gene data show CDR1 as SGHRS and CDR2 as YFSETQ. This CDR3 contains 15 residues. Here the CDR3 DNA reads TGCGCCAGCAGCTTGGCCGGGGCAGGAGCAGTCGAGCAGTACTTC. The encoded protein is CASSLAGAGAVEQYF.

This clonotype was counted a single time. The rearrangement links TRBV9 to TRBJ1-6; 9 bases line up with TRBD1. CDR3 length: 16 amino acids. Germline loops: CDR1 SGDLS, CDR2 YYNGEE. Germline trimming cut 3 bases from V and 6 bases from J; bases unmatched to any gene: 7. The CDR3: CASSGRQGGLNSPLHF. DNA of the CDR3: TGTGCCAGCAGCGGGAGACAGGGGGGTCTTAATTCACCCCTCCACTTT.

This clonotype has more than one count but fewer than ten. The genes are TRBV12-5 and TRBJ2-1; tentatively, D is TRBD1 or TRBD2 (6 bases each). There are 15 residues in the CDR3. V was shortened by 7 bases and J by 3 bases, with 16 bases between the two germline ends. Per the germline V gene, CDR1 is LGHNT and CDR2 is FRNRAP. CDR3 region: CASALWGANYNEQFF. The CDR3 DNA sequence: TGTGCTAGTGCCCTATGGGGGGCCAACTACAATGAGCAGTTCTTC. The whole variable domain, remainder taken from reference TRBV12-5 and TRBJ2-1, is DARVTQTPRHKVTEMGQEVTMRCQPILGHNTVFWYRQTMMQGLELLAYFRNRAPLDDSGMPKDRFSAEMPDATLATLKIQPSEPRDSAVYFCASALWGANYNEQFFGPGTRLTVL.

The chain uses TRBV6-1 and TRBJ2-5, with D possibly TRBD2 on 5 matching bases. This CDR3 has 13 amino acids. Germline V gene sequence: CDR1 MNHNS, CDR2 SASEGT. V dropped 6 bases and J dropped 3 bases, with 11 bases sitting between them. The DNA of the CDR3 is TGTGCCAGCAGAACGAGAGCGGAAGAGACCCAGTACTTC. Translating gives CASRTRAEETQYF.